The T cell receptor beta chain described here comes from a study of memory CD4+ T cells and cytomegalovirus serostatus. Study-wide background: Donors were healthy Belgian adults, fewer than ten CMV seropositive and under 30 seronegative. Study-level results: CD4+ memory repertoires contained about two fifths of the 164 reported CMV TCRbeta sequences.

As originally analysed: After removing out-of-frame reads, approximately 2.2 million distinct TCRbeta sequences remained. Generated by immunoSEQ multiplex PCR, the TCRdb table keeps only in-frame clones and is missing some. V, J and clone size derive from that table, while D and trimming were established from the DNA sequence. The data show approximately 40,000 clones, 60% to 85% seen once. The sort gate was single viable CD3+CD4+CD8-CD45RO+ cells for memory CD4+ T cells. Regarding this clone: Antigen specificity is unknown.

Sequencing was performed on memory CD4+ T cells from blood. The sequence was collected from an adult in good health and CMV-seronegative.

This CDR3 reads CATSRDWTGGEETQYF. DNA of the CDR3: TGTGCCACCAGCAGAGATTGGACAGGGGGAGAAGAGACCCAGTACTTC. This sequence joins TRBV15 and TRBJ2-5; TRBD1 aligns across 10 bases. CDR1 LNHNV and CDR2 YYDKDF come from the germline V gene (reference sequence). V was clipped by 0 bases and J by 3 bases; unmatched bases: 4. This CDR3 comprises 16 residues.